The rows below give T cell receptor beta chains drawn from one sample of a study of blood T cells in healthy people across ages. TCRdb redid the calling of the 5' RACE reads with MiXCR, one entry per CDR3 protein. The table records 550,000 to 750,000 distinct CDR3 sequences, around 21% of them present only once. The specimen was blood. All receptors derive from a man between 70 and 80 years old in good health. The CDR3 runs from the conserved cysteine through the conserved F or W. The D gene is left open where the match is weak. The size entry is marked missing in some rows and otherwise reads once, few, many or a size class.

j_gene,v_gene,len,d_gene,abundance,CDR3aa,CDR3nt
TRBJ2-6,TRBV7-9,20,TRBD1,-,CASSLQPGQGFHSGANVLTF,TGTGCCAGCAGCCTCCAACCGGGACAGGGATTCCACTCTGGGGCCAACGTCCTGACTTTC
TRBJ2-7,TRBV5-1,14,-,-,CASSLVAAAYEQYF,TGCGCCAGCAGCTTGGTGGCAGCAGCCTACGAGCAGTACTTC
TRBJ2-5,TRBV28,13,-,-,CASSPGLQEIQYF,TGTGCCAGCAGTCCGGGTCTCCAAGAGATCCAGTACTTC
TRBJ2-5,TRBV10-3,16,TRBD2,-,CAISERTSGTEETQYF,TGTGCCATCAGTGAGCGGACTAGCGGGACAGAAGAGACCCAGTACTTC
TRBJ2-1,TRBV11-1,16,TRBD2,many,CASSPGLGDSYNEQFF,TGTGCCAGCAGCCCCGGACTAGGGGACTCCTACAATGAGCAGTTCTTC
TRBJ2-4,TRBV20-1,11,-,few,CSTPEKNIQYF,TGCAGTACACCCGAAAAAAACATTCAGTACTTC
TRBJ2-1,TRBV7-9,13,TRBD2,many,CASRAGAPHEQFF,TGTGCCAGCCGAGCGGGAGCCCCCCATGAGCAGTTCTTC
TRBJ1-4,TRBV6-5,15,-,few,CASRGGSYRSEKLFF,TGTGCCAGCAGAGGGGGGTCGTACCGGTCTGAAAAACTGTTTTTT
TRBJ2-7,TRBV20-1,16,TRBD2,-,CSARDRLAARPYEQYF,TGCAGTGCTAGAGATAGACTAGCGGCCCGCCCCTACGAGCAGTACTTC
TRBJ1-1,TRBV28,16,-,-,CASNRGPPSLGTEAFF,TGTGCCAGCAACAGAGGGCCCCCCTCGTTAGGCACTGAAGCTTTCTTT
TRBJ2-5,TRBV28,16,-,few,CASSFEKGSPTETQYF,TGTGCCAGCAGTTTTGAAAAGGGATCACCAACAGAGACCCAGTACTTC
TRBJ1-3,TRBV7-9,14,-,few,CASSSTGMGNTIYF,TGTGCCAGCAGCTCGACCGGGATGGGGAACACCATATATTTT
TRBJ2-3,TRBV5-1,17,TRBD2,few,CASSLVAGGPSTDTQYF,TGCGCCAGCAGCTTGGTAGCGGGAGGGCCCAGCACAGATACGCAGTATTTT
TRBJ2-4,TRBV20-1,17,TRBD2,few,CSANPGLAGAEGNIQYF,TGCAGTGCTAACCCGGGACTAGCGGGAGCAGAGGGGAACATTCAGTACTTC
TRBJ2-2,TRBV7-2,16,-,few,CASSVRTALNTGELFF,TGTGCCAGCAGCGTGAGGACAGCCTTGAACACCGGGGAGCTGTTTTTT
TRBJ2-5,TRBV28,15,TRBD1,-,CASRSPGTGQETQYF,TGTGCCAGCAGAAGTCCCGGGACAGGGCAAGAGACCCAGTACTTC
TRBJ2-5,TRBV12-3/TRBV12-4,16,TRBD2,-,CASSPGTSGLEETQYF,TGTGCCAGCAGTCCTGGGACTAGCGGACTTGAAGAGACCCAGTACTTC
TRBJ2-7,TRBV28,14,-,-,CASTTPGRLYEQYF,TGTGCCAGCACGACCCCGGGACGGCTCTACGAGCAGTACTTC
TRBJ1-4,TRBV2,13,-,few,CAIKTGNNEKLFF,TGTGCCATCAAGACGGGAAATAATGAAAAACTGTTTTTT
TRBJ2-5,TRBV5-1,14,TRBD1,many,CASSLEGGLETQYF,TGCGCCAGCAGCTTGGAAGGGGGCCTGGAGACCCAGTACTTC
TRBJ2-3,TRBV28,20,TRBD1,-,CASSLMGRGRTGDLVNTQYF,TGTGCCAGCAGTCTTATGGGCCGTGGTAGGACAGGCGATCTCGTAAATACGCAGTATTTT
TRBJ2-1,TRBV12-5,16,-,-,CASGGPDSISYNEQFF,TGTGCTAGTGGTGGACCCGACAGTATCTCCTACAATGAGCAGTTCTTC
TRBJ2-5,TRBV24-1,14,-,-,CATSDTQGRKTQYF,TGTGCCACCAGTGATACCCAGGGCAGAAAGACCCAGTACTTC
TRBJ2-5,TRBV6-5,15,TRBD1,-,CASAPWDSSKETQYF,TGTGCCAGCGCCCCGTGGGACAGTTCTAAAGAGACCCAGTACTTC
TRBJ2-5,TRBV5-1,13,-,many,CASSLRGGETQYF,TGTGCCAGCAGTTTGAGGGGGGGGGAGACCCAGTACTTC